Below, one T cell receptor beta chain is given with its context. This entry comes from a study of blood T cell repertoires in COVID-19. Background on the study: Both acute and convalescent COVID-19 samples were obtained from the United States, Italy and Spain. T cells, B-cell-depleted T cells, or PBMCs provided the cDNA or gDNA that served as material.

In the original workflow: Reference gene primer amplification gave nucleated cell count estimates. Here immunoSEQ multiplex PCR was the method, and the copy in TCRdb shows in-frame clones only, minus some. That table furnishes V, J and clone size, whereas the DNA furnished D and trimming. The sample contains some 69,000 clones, roughly 79% of which appear only once. The CDR3 is made up of 16 amino acids. Per the germline V gene, CDR1 is SGHTA and CDR2 is FQGNSA. After removal of 5 bases from V and 0 bases from J, the junction contained 6 bases not matched to a gene. The TCR comes from a woman aged 70 to 79 with acute or convalescent COVID-19. The gene calls are TRBV7-2 and TRBJ2-5, with TRBD2 matching over 10 bases. The sample consisted of peripheral blood. The CDR3 DNA reads TGTGCCAGCAGCCCGACTAGCGGGCCTAACCAAGAGACCCAGTACTTC. It is translated as CASSPTSGPNQETQYF.